What follows are 15 T cell receptor beta chains derived from one specimen sequenced in a study of blood T cells in healthy people across ages. Sample-barcoded 5' priming and a J-beta primer mix drove a second PCR of about 6 to 12 cycles. TCRdb called the 5' RACE reads again in MiXCR, with one record for every CDR3 protein. The sample lists under 1,100,000 distinct CDR3 sequences, approximately 25% occurring once. These records were also assigned to another study, of T cells of mothers and their children.

The source material was blood. All receptors come from a girl aged 2-9 years in good health.

V usage is TRBV29-1 and J usage is TRBJ2-5; 9 bases line up with TRBD2. V dropped 3 bases and J dropped 2; count of bases not matched to a gene: 10. Germline loops: CDR1 SQVTM, CDR2 ANQGSEA. The CDR3 totals 16 residues. The CDR3 sequence is CSVEGLAGQTQETQYF. DNA for the CDR3: TGCAGCGTTGAGGGCCTAGCGGGACAGACTCAAGAGACCCAGTACTTC. The full variable domain, completed using reference TRBV29-1 and TRBJ2-5, is SAVISQKPSRDICQRGTSLTIQCQVDSQVTMMFWYRQQPGQSLTLIATANQGSEATYESGFVIDKFPISRPNLTFSTLTVSNMSPEDSSIYLCSVEGLAGQTQETQYFGPGTRLLVL.

The chain combines TRBV4-3 with TRBJ2-1; 9 bases agree with TRBD2. The J call may be incorrect, as the DNA end agrees better with TRBJ2-7. Germline lookup yields CDR1 LGHNA and CDR2 YSLEER. The CDR3 contains 15 residues. CDR3 DNA sequence: TGCGCCAGCAGCCAAGAAGGGACTAGCCCAAACGAGCAGTACTTC. Translated, it gives CASSQEGTSPNEQYF.

The sample holds a few counts of this clonotype. The chain links TRBV10-3 to TRBJ1-5, with a weak D call TRBD1 (6 bases). V shed 4 bases and J shed 3 bases, with 7 bases lying between them. CDR3 length equals 13 residues. Germline V gene data show CDR1 as ENHRY and CDR2 as SYGVKD. CDR3 in DNA: TGTGCCATCAGTGCGGGGGCCAATCAGCCCCAGCATTTT. Translation: CAISAGANQPQHF.

This clonotype has only a few counts. The chain uses TRBV11-1 and TRBJ2-3; D is possibly TRBD2 (5 bases). There are 15 residues in the CDR3. In germline, CDR1 is SGHAT, CDR2 FQDESV (reference sequence). V lost 4 bases and J lost 6, with 17 bases in between. DNA of the CDR3: TGTGCCAGCAGCTCTCTGGACGGGGTCAGTGATACGCAGTATTTT. It is translated as CASSSLDGVSDTQYF.

A few counts support this clonotype. The chain is built from TRBV11-3 and TRBJ2-5, with D uncertain. Germline V gives CDR1 SGHNT, CDR2 YENEEA. V lost 2 bases and J 5 bases, leaving 12 bases between the germline ends. CDR3 length: 14 amino acids. In DNA, the CDR3 is TGTGCCAGCAGCTTATTCTCCACGTCCGAGACCCAGTACTTC. It encodes CASSLFSTSETQYF.

V is TRBV5-1 and J is TRBJ1-1, with D perhaps TRBD1 (5 bases). The V end lost 0 bases, the J end lost 7 bases, and 13 bases lay between the germline ends. This CDR3 has 14 amino acids. Per the germline V gene, CDR1 is SGHRS and CDR2 is YFSETQ. This CDR3 reads CASSLDEGRSEAFF. The CDR3, as DNA: TGCGCCAGCAGCTTGGACGAGGGGCGGAGTGAAGCTTTCTTT.

This clonotype has more than one count but fewer than ten. In DNA, the CDR3 is TGTGCCAGCAGCTTAGTGGGGAGGGAAGCTTTCTTT. Translating gives CASSLVGREAFF. The chain has TRBV7-9 and TRBJ1-1, with unresolved D. CDR1 is SEHNR and CDR2 is FQNEAQ in the germline V gene (reference sequence). V was pared by 1 base and J by 8 bases, with 8 bases between. The CDR3 length is 12 residues.

This clonotype was recorded a few times. The chain joins TRBV29-1 to TRBJ1-2; D is unclear. Trimming pared 5 bases from V and 4 bases from J, leaving 14 bases between. This CDR3 is built from 13 residues. CDR1 is SQVTM and CDR2 is ANQGSEA in the germline V gene. The CDR3 region is CSVLLTEFYGYTF. Written as DNA, the CDR3 is TGCAGCGTTCTGCTAACAGAGTTCTATGGCTACACCTTC.

This clonotype has a handful of counts. The chain links TRBV7-9 to TRBJ2-1, with 10 bases fitting TRBD2. The CDR3 covers 16 residues. Germline CDR1 reads SEHNR; CDR2 reads FQNEAQ (reference sequence). The V segment lost 5 bases and the J segment 4 bases; nucleotides outside the gene matches: 8. CDR3 coding DNA: TGTGCCAGCAGCCCACCCGGGACTAGCGAATACAATGAGCAGTTCTTC. Its translation is CASSPPGTSEYNEQFF.

The chain recombines TRBV13 with TRBJ2-7, with D tentatively TRBD2 (6 bases). V lost 3 bases and J lost 4, with 10 bases in between. This CDR3 contains 13 residues. Germline values: CDR1 PRHDT, CDR2 FYEKMQ (reference sequence). In nucleotides, the CDR3 is TGTGCCAGCAGCTTCCGGGGGAAATACGAGCAGTACTTC. Protein product: CASSFRGKYEQYF.

This clonotype turned up a few times. This chain uses TRBV24-1 with TRBJ2-1, with 12 bases that match TRBD2. Trimming took 1 base from V and 1 from J; bases not matched to a gene: 7. The CDR3 length is 19 residues. Germline V CDR1 and CDR2: KGHDR, SFDVKD. CDR3 amino acids: CATSDFSSSGGASYNEQFF. The CDR3 region has the DNA TGTGCCACCAGTGATTTCTCCTCTAGCGGGGGGGCGTCCTACAATGAGCAGTTCTTC.

The chain is built from TRBV15 and TRBJ2-2; D unclear. Germline V gene sequence: CDR1 LNHNV, CDR2 YYDKDF (reference sequence). The CDR3 covers 11 residues. Trimming pared 8 bases from V and 3 bases from J, leaving 4 bases between. For the CDR3, the DNA is TGTGCCACCTCCGACACCGGGGAGCTGTTTTTT. Encoded protein: CATSDTGELFF. The whole variable domain, filled in from reference TRBV15 and TRBJ2-2, reads DAMVIQNPRYQVTQFGKPVTLSCSQTLNHNVMYWYQQKSSQAPKLLFHYYDKDFNNEADTPDNFQSRRPNTSFCFLDIRSPGLGDTAMYLCATSDTGELFFGEGSRLTVL.

The gene calls are TRBV11-2 and TRBJ2-7; no reliable D call. The CDR3 has 14 residues. Germline V lookup: CDR1 SGHAT, CDR2 FQNNGV. V gave up 2 bases and J gave up 0 bases, with 8 bases separating them. This chain's CDR3 is CASSLLLFSYEQYF. The CDR3 DNA follows: TGTGCCAGCAGCTTATTACTATTCTCCTACGAGCAGTACTTC.

The chain is built from TRBV13 and TRBJ2-7; D gene ambiguous. CDR3 length: 15 amino acids. Per the germline V gene, CDR1 is PRHDT and CDR2 is FYEKMQ (reference sequence). Trimming shortened V by 5 bases and J by 5 bases, and 19 bases separated the two germline ends. For the CDR3, the DNA is TGTGCCAGCAGCGCGTCAGGCGCCGGCGGTAACGAGCAGTACTTC. It codes for CASSASGAGGNEQYF.

The V and J genes are TRBV14 and TRBJ1-1; D ambiguous. V shed 0 bases and J shed 3 bases, with 11 bases lying between them. Germline V gives CDR1 SGHDN, CDR2 FVKESK. This CDR3 is built from 15 residues. CDR3 sequence: CASSQDRTAYTEAFF. In DNA form, the CDR3 reads TGTGCCAGCAGCCAAGATCGAACAGCCTACACTGAAGCTTTCTTT.